Listed below are T cell receptor beta chains from one sample, sequenced in a study of radiotherapy plus CTLA-4 blockade in lung cancer. Only in-frame clones appear in the TCRdb table, and some are missing; sequencing was by immunoSEQ multiplex PCR. The sample has about 110,000 clones; over 65% are singletons. This material consisted of peripheral blood, taken from a patient treated with radiotherapy plus ipilimumab. All receptors come from a human donor with non-small cell lung cancer that progressed on radiotherapy plus ipilimumab. Some clones in this sample may be carry-over from other donors' samples. Each CDR3 is given with its conserved first and last residue. The D gene is left open where the match is weak. Clone size, where shown, is once, few, many, or a class for clones that have expanded.

v_gene	abundance	d_gene	j_gene	CDR3aa	CDR3nt
TRBV4-3	few	.	TRBJ2-7	CASSQETPVPDYEQYF	TGCGCCAGCAGCCAAGAAACCCCTGTTCCGGACTACGAGCAGTACTTC
TRBV5-6	.	.	TRBJ2-5	CASRSTGQETQYF	TGTGCCAGCAGGTCGACAGGTCAAGAGACCCAGTACTTC
TRBV4-2	once	TRBD2	TRBJ2-5	CASSQGRVETQYF	TGTGCCAGCAGCCAGGGGAGGGTAGAGACCCAGTACTTC
TRBV11-2	.	.	TRBJ2-2	CASSPSGTVNTGELFF	TGTGCCAGCAGCCCATCCGGGACGGTGAACACCGGGGAGCTGTTTTTT
TRBV28	once	.	TRBJ2-2	CASSSPGSGAHTGELFF	TGTGCCAGCAGTTCCCCAGGTTCAGGGGCTCACACCGGGGAGCTGTTTTTT
TRBV7-2	.	TRBD1	TRBJ2-7	CASSRFDRGPYEQYF	TGTGCCAGCAGCCGTTTCGACAGGGGGCCGTACGAGCAGTACTTC
TRBV5-1	few	.	TRBJ2-7	CASSLYGEVPLSEQYF	TGCGCCAGCAGCCTGTACGGGGAAGTGCCCCTAAGCGAGCAGTACTTC
TRBV7-2	.	.	TRBJ1-2	CASSSLQGSVLDGYTF	TGTGCCAGCAGCTCCTTACAGGGATCGGTATTGGATGGCTACACCTTC
TRBV7-9	.	TRBD1	TRBJ1-2	CASRGQGANGYTF	TGTGCCAGCAGGGGCCAGGGGGCGAATGGCTACACCTTC
TRBV2	.	TRBD1	TRBJ1-2	CASSGDRGYGYTF	TGTGCCAGCAGTGGTGACAGGGGGTATGGCTACACCTTC
TRBV5-4	once	.	TRBJ1-2	CASSFFETTVTF	TGTGCCAGCAGCTTCTTTGAGACAACCGTCACCTTC
TRBV6-5	.	TRBD2	TRBJ2-3	CASSYSGTSIVDTQYF	TGTGCCAGCAGTTACTCCGGGACTAGCATAGTAGATACGCAGTATTTT
TRBV5-1	.	TRBD1	TRBJ2-7	CASSPYTGVETYEQYF	TGCGCCAGCAGCCCTTACACAGGGGTGGAGACCTACGAGCAGTACTTC
TRBV4-2	.	TRBD2	TRBJ2-1	CASSQAIGGLAGGRAYNEQFF	TGTGCCAGCAGCCAAGCAATAGGGGGACTAGCGGGGGGCCGGGCCTACAATGAGCAGTTCTTC
TRBV18	.	TRBD1	TRBJ2-6	CASSPTTGIVGANVLTF	TGTGCCAGCTCTCCGACGACAGGGATCGTTGGGGCCAACGTCCTGACTTTC
TRBV5-4	.	.	TRBJ2-5	CASSPGGAEGETQYF	TGTGCCAGCAGTCCTGGAGGCGCCGAGGGAGAGACCCAGTACTTC
TRBV19	few	TRBD2	TRBJ2-5	CASSTGTSGQETQYF	TGTGCCAGTAGTACCGGGACTAGCGGACAAGAGACCCAGTACTTC
TRBV19	.	.	TRBJ2-1	CASSTRGGGYNEQFF	TGTGCCAGTAGTACACGGGGAGGGGGCTACAATGAGCAGTTCTTC
TRBV5-4	.	.	TRBJ2-6	CASSEGGPNFSGANVLTF	TGTGCCAGCAGCGAGGGAGGCCCTAATTTCTCTGGGGCCAACGTCCTGACTTTC
TRBV10-3	.	.	TRBJ1-5	CAISDGQGGNQPQHF	TGTGCCATCAGTGACGGGCAGGGTGGCAATCAGCCCCAGCATTTT
TRBV20-1	.	.	TRBJ2-3	CSAISTDTQYF	TGCAGTGCTATAAGTACAGATACGCAGTATTTT
TRBV7-9	few	.	TRBJ1-6	CASSAPFSALHF	TGTGCCAGCAGCGCTCCCTTTAGTGCCCTCCACTTT
TRBV29-1	.	.	TRBJ1-1	CSVDQGGTEAFF	TGCAGCGTTGATCAAGGAGGCACTGAAGCTTTCTTT
TRBV11-1	.	.	TRBJ1-1	CASRSRNTEAFF	TGTGCCAGCAGAAGCCGGAACACTGAAGCTTTCTTT
TRBV6-6	.	.	TRBJ2-1	CASSYTLYNEQFF	TGTGCCAGCAGTTACACGTTATACAATGAGCAGTTCTTC
TRBV27	.	.	TRBJ1-6	CASSFWGSPLHF	TGTGCCAGCAGTTTTTGGGGTTCACCCCTCCACTTT
TRBV7-2	.	.	TRBJ2-7	CASSTNGQISYEQYF	TGTGCCAGCAGCACTAACGGACAGATCTCCTACGAGCAGTACTTC
TRBV5-1	.	TRBD1	TRBJ2-1	CASSWGPGQGENEQFF	TGCGCCAGCAGCTGGGGGCCGGGACAGGGAGAGAATGAGCAGTTCTTC
TRBV27	.	.	TRBJ2-1	CASSFGGSSYNEQFF	TGTGCCAGCAGTTTTGGGGGCAGCTCCTACAATGAGCAGTTCTTC
TRBV6-5	.	TRBD1	TRBJ1-3	CASTRDRVGGNTIYF	TGTGCCAGCACCCGAGACAGGGTTGGGGGAAACACCATATATTTT
TRBV30	.	.	TRBJ2-7	CAWIAKGSYEQYF	TGTGCCTGGATTGCTAAAGGCTCCTACGAGCAGTACTTC
TRBV28	.	.	TRBJ2-7	CASSSTTGRGSYEQYF	TGTGCCAGCAGTTCTACGACAGGGAGGGGTTCCTACGAGCAGTACTTC
TRBV15	.	.	TRBJ2-1	CATSRVSGISLSYNEQFF	TGTGCCACCAGCAGAGTTTCAGGGATTTCACTCTCCTACAATGAGCAGTTCTTC
TRBV6-5	.	TRBD2	TRBJ2-7	CASSTYSGGAGEQYF	TGTGCCAGCAGTACCTATAGCGGGGGGGCCGGGGAGCAGTACTTC
TRBV4-2	.	.	TRBJ1-1	CASSQEGSEAFF	TGTGCCAGCAGCCAAGAAGGCAGTGAAGCTTTCTTT
TRBV4-2	.	.	TRBJ2-5	CASSQEGGEETQYF	TGTGCCAGCAGCCAAGAAGGAGGGGAAGAGACCCAGTACTTC
TRBV11-3	once	.	TRBJ2-1	CARCEGEKNEQFF	TGTGCCAGGTGTGAAGGGGAGAAAAATGAGCAGTTCTTC
TRBV4-3	.	.	TRBJ1-1	CASSQDPGHMNTEAFF	TGCGCCAGCAGCCAAGACCCAGGCCACATGAACACTGAAGCTTTCTTT
TRBV7-8	.	.	TRBJ1-1	CASSLAQRVLWNTEAFF	TGTGCCAGCAGCTTAGCTCAGAGAGTACTTTGGAACACTGAAGCTTTCTTT
TRBV7-9	.	.	TRBJ1-2	CASSLTTGRLGTF	TGTGCCAGCAGCTTAACGACTGGGAGATTGGGCACCTTC
TRBV20-1	.	.	TRBJ1-2	CSARVVYGYTF	TGCAGTGCTAGAGTTGTCTATGGCTACACCTTC